This note documents a single T cell receptor (beta chain) sequence. This clonotype occurred many times. Its antigen remains unidentified. The sample holds no much larger clone one base away, and base qualities are not on file. Naive CD8 T cell libraries were made from around 18,000 to 910,000 sorted cells using 10%, 30% or 50% of purified RNA. Naive CD8 T cells, defined as CD8+CD4-CCR7+CD45RA+, were FACS-sorted into RLT Plus buffer on a BD FACSAria II. To test detection sensitivity, Jurkat RNA equal to ten TCR copies was added to samples of roughly 18,000-1,000,000 naive CD8 T cells. CD8 T cells were enriched using RosetteSep CD8+ T Cell Enrichment Cocktail and Ficoll-Paque, and the enriched cells then underwent ACK red cell lysis. V ends up 6 bases short and J 3 bases short, with an unmatched junction base count of 6. The germline V gene specifies MNHEY as CDR1 and SVGEGT as CDR2. The CDR3 measures 14 amino acids from cysteine to phenylalanine. Just CDR3 DNA is preserved here, 42 bases in frame from base 1.

Libraries were built with PCR. TCRdb lists the instrument as Illumina HiSeq 4000. Bulk TCR libraries were prepared as previously described, using TCR primers listed in Table S5. Total RNA was purified with the Qiagen AllPrep DNA/RNA kit. Before any analysis, reads coming from multiple sequencing runs of the same library were combined into one pool. The authors processed their data as follows. Reads were retained only if an exact TCR constant sequence was present, and the retained reads were trimmed to 150 nt and grouped according to their 12-nt molecular barcodes. Within each barcode group, reads were sub-clustered at a 15% Levenshtein threshold, and quality-weighted consensus sequences were built per RNA molecule. Non-functional sequences were filtered out, along with any lower-count sequence sitting one edit away from another sequence. On the basis of fitting two negative binomial distributions, barcode sub-clusters with fewer than 20% of the maximum read count were discarded. TCRdb applied fastp at Q25 and MiXCR to the public reads, then kept only in-frame beta chains. Each entry merges the rows of one CDR3 protein and shows their most common DNA and genes. The V and J calls were not made by the authors but by TCRdb's processing. This sample comprises about 320,000 distinct CDR3 sequences, 20% to 25% of them detected only once. The biggest ten clones account for more than 0.8% of the sample.

This record belongs to a study of molecular identifiers for immune sequencing clone quantification (dated by TCRdb to the late 2010s). Describing the broader study: For a replicate experiment, RNA from approximately 20,000 or 98,000 naive CD8 T cells was divided into five aliquots, and four of the five aliquots were sequenced. This methods study benchmarked molecular-identifier clustering-based TCR repertoire sequencing (MIDCIRS) and TCR RNA copy counting, using CD8 T cells to do so.

Study-wide findings and limitations: The naive libraries included spiked-in Jurkat TCR RNA (around 9 copies' worth), and this Jurkat TCR RNA is not part of the donor repertoire. A single cell's worth of spiked-in Jurkat TCR RNA was reported detectable even among under 1.1 million naive CD8 T cells. Highly expanded clone sizes could be underestimated because identical TCR molecules may share a barcode. Without barcode sub-clustering, chimeric consensus sequences inflated TCR diversity; chimeras reached as high as 47%. Modeling indicated about 3 TCR RNA copies recovered per cell, compared with about 10 by digital PCR, which implies a capture efficiency of 25% to 35%. In CMV-specific effector cells, clones with more than 20 RNA copies accounted for over 98% of molecules, whereas in naive cells such clones accounted for under 1%.

Sequencing used naive CD8+ T cells from blood, with Jurkat cell RNA spiked in. The cell subset or site label of this sample denotes: FACS-sorted CD8+CD4-CCR7+CD45RA+ naive T cells. The chain employs TRBV6-2 or TRBV6-3 and TRBJ1-1; a stretch of 8 junction bases matches TRBD1. This receptor was identified in a human donor in good health. Some libraries in this study had Jurkat cell RNA spiked in. The CDR3 protein: CASRAGGVHTEAFF. The nucleotides are TGTGCCAGCAGAGCAGGGGGCGTTCACACTGAAGCTTTCTTT.